One sample yielded the 3 T cell receptor beta chains listed below, sequenced in a study of blood T cell repertoires in COVID-19. Assay used: immunoSEQ multiplex PCR; TCRdb lists only in-frame clones, some missing. The data show about 180,000 clones, more than 70% seen once. The sample taken for sequencing was peripheral blood. The receptors shown here come from a woman between 25 and 40 years old with acute or convalescent COVID-19.

This chain joins TRBV9 and TRBJ2-5; the match to TRBD2 covers 14 bases. The CDR3 is 18 amino acids. Looked up from germline, CDR1 is SGDLS and CDR2 is YYNGEE. V lost 1 base and J lost 2; bases outside the gene matches: 7. CDR3 amino acids: CASSVTGLAGASQETQYF. DNA for the CDR3: TGTGCCAGCAGCGTAACGGGACTAGCGGGAGCCTCTCAAGAGACCCAGTACTTC.

The gene calls are TRBV24-1 and TRBJ2-7, with D tentatively TRBD1 (5 bases). The germline gives CDR1 KGHDR, CDR2 SFDVKD. The CDR3 is 15 residues long. V shed 7 bases and J shed 0 bases, with 15 bases lying between them. CDR3 bases: TGTGCCACCAGACGACAGCGAACGCGCTCCTACGAGCAGTACTTC. Translated, it gives CATRRQRTRSYEQYF.

This clone occurred a few times. The chain carries TRBV27 and TRBJ2-7; D might be TRBD2 (6 bases). The CDR3 totals 13 residues. Germline CDR1 MNHEY, CDR2 SMNVEV (reference sequence). Trimming took off 2 bases at V and 7 bases at J, with 12 bases between the two ends. As DNA, the CDR3 is TGTGCCAGCAGTTTAAAGTGGGCGGGAGAGCAGTACTTC. It encodes CASSLKWAGEQYF.